Each of the 27 T cell receptor beta chains below was sequenced from the same sample in a study of T-cell memory formation after mild COVID-19. TCRdb redid the calling of the 5' RACE reads with MiXCR, one entry per CDR3 protein. The sample yields 550,000 to 600,000 distinct CDR3 sequences, approximately 15% seen once. The sequenced sample was PBMCs or a T cell subset sorted from them (not recorded which). The source is an adult woman who had mild COVID-19 (a few samples of this study predate the infection). Cell type and time point are not known.

Ten or more counts support this clonotype. V gene TRBV7-2 combines with J gene TRBJ2-4; TRBD2 might be the D (6 bases). The CDR3 is 12 amino acids. From germline, CDR1 is SGHTA and CDR2 FQGNSA. Trimming shortened V by 5 bases and J by 7 bases, and 9 bases separated the two germline ends. As DNA, the CDR3 is TGTGCCAGCAGCCCCGGGACTAACATTCAGTACTTC. It specifies CASSPGTNIQYF.

This rearrangement joins TRBV7-9 to TRBJ2-3, with D perhaps given as TRBD1 or TRBD2 (5 bases each). CDR1 and CDR2 (germline): SEHNR, FQNEAQ (reference sequence). This CDR3 comprises 15 residues. Trimming took 5 bases from V and 2 from J, leaving 14 bases between them. The CDR3 protein is CASSPIGALTDTQYF. The DNA for the CDR3 is TGTGCCAGCAGCCCAATCGGGGCCCTCACAGATACGCAGTATTTT.

A few counts support this clonotype. V and J are TRBV6-4 and TRBJ2-3; the match to TRBD2 covers 7 bases. The J segment lost 0 bases and the V segment lost 3 bases, leaving 3 bases of the junction unmatched. The CDR3 totals 15 residues. From germline, CDR1 is MRHNA and CDR2 SNTAGT. The CDR3 DNA reads TGTGCCAGCAGTGAAAATAGCGGGAGCACAGATACGCAGTATTTT. Translating it yields CASSENSGSTDTQYF.

This clonotype has only a few counts. This rearrangement joins TRBV28 to TRBJ2-5, with D perhaps TRBD1 (6 bases). CDR3 length equals 15 residues. Germline CDR1 MDHEN, CDR2 SYDVKM. The ends were cut back, 2 bases at V and 5 bases at J, with 15 bases in the middle. CDR3 DNA: TGTGCCAGCAGTTTACTTGGGGGCAAGGTGGAGACCCAGTACTTC. Encoded protein: CASSLLGGKVETQYF.

In this sample, this clonotype turned up a few times. This rearrangement joins TRBV18 to TRBJ1-1, with 7 nucleotides matching TRBD1. The CDR3 is 14 residues long. The trim removed 3 bases at V and 1 base at J, leaving 2 bases unmatched. Germline V gene data show CDR1 as KGHSH and CDR2 as LQKENI. For the CDR3, the DNA is TGTGCCAGCTCACCGACAGGGAAGAACACTGAAGCTTTCTTT. Residues: CASSPTGKNTEAFF.

This clonotype was seen a few times. The CDR3 coding sequence is TGTGCCAGCAGCACGGGACAGGAGAACACTGAAGCTTTCTTT. Its protein product is CASSTGQENTEAFF. The genes are TRBV3-1 and TRBJ1-1; TRBD1 matches 8 bases. The germline V gene has CDR1 LGHDT and CDR2 YNNKEL (reference sequence). V lost 5 bases, J lost 1 base, and 3 bases stayed unmatched. This CDR3 region has 14 residues.

This clonotype has more than one count but fewer than ten. The CDR3 sequence: CSAKNWDRDQPQHF. CDR3 coding DNA: TGCAGTGCCAAAAATTGGGACAGGGACCAGCCCCAGCATTTT. V gene TRBV20-1 combines with J gene TRBJ1-5; 9 nucleotides match TRBD1. Germline V gene sequence: CDR1 DFQATT, CDR2 SNEGSKA (reference sequence). The CDR3 covers 14 residues. The J segment lost 7 bases and the V segment lost 6 bases, leaving 10 bases of the junction unmatched.

This clonotype has more than one count but fewer than ten. This rearrangement joins TRBV30 to TRBJ1-2, with TRBD1 identical over 7 bases. The germline V gene encodes CDR1 GTSNPN and CDR2 SVGIG (reference sequence). Trimming took 3 bases from V and 8 from J; bases not matched to a gene: 9. CDR3 size: 13 residues. Here the CDR3 reads CAWRRRGADGYTF. DNA for the CDR3: TGTGCCTGGAGGCGCAGGGGGGCCGACGGCTACACCTTC.

This clonotype was seen many times. V gene TRBV12-3 or TRBV12-4 combines with J gene TRBJ1-5; 10 bases align to TRBD1. The CDR3 is 15 residues long. J lost 7 bases, V lost 6 bases, and 9 bases had no gene match. The CDR3 nucleotides are TGTGCCAGCAGCAGACAGGGGGCGCGGGAACAGCCCCAGCATTTT. Amino acids: CASSRQGAREQPQHF.

The chain joins TRBV3-1 to TRBJ2-1; TRBD2 matches at 12 bases. This CDR3 spans 19 amino acids. Germline CDR1 reads LGHDT; CDR2 reads YNNKEL (reference sequence). The trim removed 4 bases at V and 0 bases at J, leaving 10 bases unmatched. This CDR3 reads CASSRGLAGVRRSYNEQFF. The CDR3 DNA follows: TGTGCCAGCAGCCGGGGACTAGCGGGCGTTAGACGCTCCTACAATGAGCAGTTCTTC.

The V gene is TRBV12-3 or TRBV12-4, the J gene TRBJ1-2; D remains ambiguous. The CDR3 totals 14 residues. The V and J ends lost 3 bases and 2 bases respectively, with 10 bases between them. CDR3 bases: TGTGCCAGCAGTTTTACGGCGTCAAACTATGGCTACACCTTC. It yields the protein CASSFTASNYGYTF.

The rearrangement links TRBV7-2 to TRBJ2-3, with unresolved D. V shed 1 base and J shed 9 bases, with 8 bases lying between them. CDR3 length equals 12 residues. Germline CDR1 reads SGHTA; CDR2 reads FQGNSA. CDR3 sequence reads: CASSLVGITQYF. For the CDR3, the DNA is TGTGCCAGCAGCTTAGTAGGGATCACGCAGTATTTT. Based on the CDR3 plus reference TRBV7-2 and TRBJ2-3, the full variable domain is GAGVSQSPSNKVTEKGKDVELRCDPISGHTALYWYRQSLGQGLEFLIYFQGNSAPDKSGLPSDRFSAERTGGSVSTLTIQRTQQEDSAVYLCASSLVGITQYFGPGTRLTVL.

This clonotype was recorded a few times. The chain uses TRBV15 and TRBJ2-1; D is ambiguous. V was clipped by 7 bases and J by 3 bases, with 7 bases between them. The CDR3 consists of 12 residues. Per the germline V gene, CDR1 is LNHNV and CDR2 is YYDKDF (reference sequence). For the CDR3, the DNA is TGTGCCACCACCGACGGCTACAATGAGCAGTTCTTC. Translation gives CATTDGYNEQFF.

This chain joins TRBV6-6 and TRBJ1-2; no firm D call. The ends were cut back, 0 bases at V and 6 bases at J, with 11 bases in the middle. The CDR3 has 14 amino acids. CDR1 is MNHNY, CDR2 SVGAGI, per germline (reference sequence). The CDR3 region has the DNA TGTGCCAGCAGTTACTCGAATCTTCAGGATGGCTACACCTTC. Amino acids: CASSYSNLQDGYTF.

The table lists this clonotype with a few counts. The chain uses TRBV12-3 or TRBV12-4 and TRBJ2-1; D possibly matches TRBD1 or TRBD2 (5 bases each). There are 14 residues in the CDR3. V lost 8 bases and J lost 0, with 11 bases in between. This CDR3 is CASGARGSYNEQFF. In DNA, the CDR3 is TGTGCCAGCGGGGCCCGGGGCTCCTACAATGAGCAGTTCTTC.

This clonotype was seen only a few times. The chain recombines TRBV24-1 with TRBJ1-2; no clear D. Trimming cost V 4 bases and J 4 bases, with 6 bases left between them. The CDR3 consists of 12 residues. Per the germline V gene, CDR1 is KGHDR and CDR2 is SFDVKD. The CDR3 sequence is CATSETGYGYTF. The CDR3, as DNA: TGTGCCACCAGTGAGACCGGCTATGGCTACACCTTC.

V usage is TRBV6-5 and J usage is TRBJ2-2; the match to TRBD2 covers 14 bases. The CDR3 extends over 14 amino acids. Losses at the gene ends were 6 bases for V and 7 bases for J; bases not matched to a gene: 1. Germline loops: CDR1 MNHEY, CDR2 SVGAGI. Here the CDR3 DNA reads TGTGCCAGCAGGGGACTAGCGGGGGTCGGGGAGCTGTTTTTT. Its protein product is CASRGLAGVGELFF.

The chain joins TRBV9 to TRBJ2-3; D call uncertain. V was trimmed by 0 bases and J by 2 bases, leaving 7 bases between them. This CDR3 region has 14 residues. Germline V gene lookup returns CDR1 SGDLS and CDR2 YYNGEE. The CDR3 here is CASSVVLNTDTQYF. The CDR3 DNA follows: TGTGCCAGCAGCGTAGTCCTCAACACAGATACGCAGTATTTT.

This clonotype was seen more than once but under ten times. V usage is TRBV24-1 and J usage is TRBJ1-1; D is unresolved. CDR1 and CDR2 from the germline V gene are KGHDR and SFDVKD. Trimming removed 5 bases from V and 1 base from J, with 7 bases in between. The CDR3 loop spans 13 amino acids. CDR3 sequence: CATSGEENTEAFF. CDR3 nucleotide sequence: TGTGCCACCAGTGGGGAGGAGAACACTGAAGCTTTCTTT.

This clonotype was seen only a few times. The chain employs TRBV6-2 or TRBV6-3 and TRBJ2-7; TRBD1 or TRBD2 may be the D gene (7 bases each). Germline CDR1 reads MNHEY; CDR2 reads SVGEGT. V gave up 7 bases and J gave up 5 bases, with 15 bases separating them. The CDR3 is made up of 13 amino acids. CDR3 sequence: CASTQGGNDEQYF. The CDR3 nucleotides are TGTGCCAGCACCCAGGGGGGGAACGACGAGCAGTACTTC.

This sequence joins TRBV20-1 and TRBJ2-3; D may be TRBD1 or TRBD2 (6 bases each). The germline V gene encodes CDR1 DFQATT and CDR2 SNEGSKA (reference sequence). Trimming took 4 bases from V and 5 from J, leaving 16 bases between them. This CDR3 comprises 14 residues. The CDR3: CSAIDSGGGDTQYF. The CDR3 coding sequence is TGCAGTGCTATCGATAGCGGAGGGGGAGATACGCAGTATTTT.

This clonotype was seen more than once but under ten times. The chain carries TRBV7-2 and TRBJ2-5, with D hard to call. Germline lookup yields CDR1 SGHTA and CDR2 FQGNSA. This CDR3 has 16 amino acids. The V gene lost 1 base and the J gene lost 5 bases, with 17 bases spanning the gap. The CDR3 bases are TGTGCCAGCAGCTTAGATTCATGGGGTTCCCTGGAGACCCAGTACTTC. It specifies CASSLDSWGSLETQYF.

Many counts were recorded for this clonotype. This sequence joins TRBV5-1 and TRBJ2-5; 13 bases line up with TRBD2. The CDR3 runs to 16 residues. CDR1 and CDR2 from the germline V gene are SGHRS and YFSETQ. V lost 0 bases, J lost 5 bases, and 4 bases stayed unmatched. CDR3 coding DNA: TGCGCCAGCAGCTTGGGGACTAGCGGGAGCCGTGAGACCCAGTACTTC. Its protein is CASSLGTSGSRETQYF. The full variable domain, completed using reference TRBV5-1 and TRBJ2-5, is KAGVTQTPRYLIKTRGQQVTLSCSPISGHRSVSWYQQTPGQGLQFLFEYFSETQRNKGNFPGRFSGRQFSNSRSEMNVSTLELGDSALYLCASSLGTSGSRETQYFGPGTRLLVL.

This clonotype was seen only a few times. The chain is built from TRBV3-1 and TRBJ2-7; D not resolved. V lost 2 bases to trimming and J lost 6 bases, with 5 bases between them. The CDR3 runs 11 residues. Germline V gene lookup returns CDR1 LGHDT and CDR2 YNNKEL (reference sequence). CDR3 protein: CASSQLFEQYF. In nucleotides, the CDR3 is TGTGCCAGCAGCCAATTATTCGAGCAGTACTTC.

The chain has TRBV7-2 and TRBJ2-3; 10 bases align to TRBD2. CDR1 is SGHTA and CDR2 is FQGNSA in the germline V gene. This CDR3 is built from 15 residues. Trimming cost V 6 bases and J 4 bases; bases outside gene matches: 7. The CDR3 spells CASRPQREGSDTQYF. As DNA, the CDR3 is TGTGCCAGCAGACCTCAGCGGGAGGGGTCAGATACGCAGTATTTT.

This chain joins TRBV15 and TRBJ1-2; weak D call: TRBD1 (6 bases). CDR1 LNHNV and CDR2 YYDKDF come from the germline V gene (reference sequence). This CDR3 has 14 residues. Trimming removed 0 bases at V and 2 bases at J, with 7 bases between. CDR3 sequence: CATSRDRGNYGYTF. The CDR3 bases are TGTGCCACCAGCAGAGACAGGGGCAACTATGGCTACACCTTC.

This clonotype was seen a handful of times. The chain recombines TRBV12-3 or TRBV12-4 with TRBJ1-2; weak D call: TRBD1 (5 bases). The CDR3 runs to 12 residues. With 5 bases removed from V and 8 bases from J, the gap between germline ends came to 12 bases. CDR3 loop: CASSTRVFGYTF. CDR3 DNA sequence: TGTGCCAGCAGTACCAGGGTGTTCGGCTACACCTTC.